Described below is a single T cell receptor (beta chain) sequence and its context. Its antigen target is currently unknown. No qualities accompany the bases; no much larger clone lies one base away. Library preparation was by the immunoSEQ multiplex PCR assay. The source is immuneACCESS, and TCRdb retained only in-frame sequences with V and J called. Part of the clones is not carried over; for the studies checked, unresolved V genes explain less than half of this, and the remainder is unexplained. The sample table holds 25,000 to 35,000 clones, of which roughly 86% were seen once. The ten largest make up more than 7% of the sample. The entry originates in a study of T cell changes during pregnancy in multiple sclerosis (dated 2019 in TCRdb). Describing the broader study: The study examined how the T cell repertoire changed over the course of pregnancy in women with multiple sclerosis.

Measured from the cysteine to the phenylalanine, the CDR3 is 16 residues long. This entry keeps only the CDR3 DNA: 48 bases, framed from base 1. Trimming takes 0 bases from V and 5 bases from J, and the germline ends sit 14 bases apart. The CDR1 and CDR2 encoded by the germline V gene are LGHNA and YSLEER. Here the chain combines TRBV4-3 and TRBJ2-1; no D gene can be assigned with confidence. This material consisted of CD8+ T cells from peripheral blood mononuclear cells, taken before pregnancy. This TCR was sampled from a female donor with multiple sclerosis, enrolled in a pregnancy study. The DNA is as follows: TGCGCCAGCAGCCAAGATTTCCCGAGAATTGACAATGAGCAGTTCTTC. Its protein product is CASSQDFPRIDNEQFF.